This T cell receptor beta chain emerged from a study of blood T cell repertoires in COVID-19. This CDR3 spans 12 amino acids. Here immunoSEQ multiplex PCR was the method, and the copy in TCRdb shows in-frame clones only, minus some. This table has 300,000 or so clones, 70% to 90% appearing once. Clinical histories supplied by participants themselves formed the basis of cohort assignment. The rearrangement uses TRBV23-1 and TRBJ1-6, with D possibly being TRBD1 (6 bases). Being an ORF, TRBV23-1 has a function that is uncertain. This clonotype originated in a woman in her 30s who had recovered from COVID-19. The sequencing input was PBMCs or T cells enriched from blood (not recorded which). CDR3 sequence: CEGGSYNSPLHF. In nucleotides, the CDR3 is TGCGAGGGGGGGTCCTATAATTCACCCCTCCACTTT.